One T cell receptor (beta chain) is described in this entry. Antigen specificity is unknown. Nashville, Tennessee was home to all donors, each a Caucasian adult. This entry comes from a study of shared clonotypes between healthy human individuals. Overall study: The composition of the donors was two women and a few men aged 18 to 49. Study findings and constraints: In general, naive subsets displayed greater estimated richness than memory subsets did.

The germline CDR1 and CDR2 sequences are LGHNA and YNFKEQ. The germline V and J ends were trimmed by 2 bases and 7 bases, with 12 bases remaining between them. The CDR3 has 13 amino acids. Libraries were prepared by immunoSEQ multiplex PCR; TCRdb keeps only in-frame clonotypes and omits some of them. The sample has 95,000 to 120,000 clones; 68% are singletons. V is TRBV4-2 and J is TRBJ2-7, with unresolved D. The sequence came from a woman in her twenties or thirties in good health. Sequenced input: memory CD8+ T cells sorted from blood. Specified subset: CD45RO+ cells pooled with CCR7-negative TemRA cells. The CDR3 sequence is CASSQSRNGEQYF. DNA of the CDR3: TGTGCCAGCAGCCAATCCAGGAATGGGGAGCAGTACTTC.